Shown below are 7 T cell receptor beta chains from a single sample sequenced in a study of T cell repertoires in cytomegalovirus infection. TCRdb reprocessed the reads with MiXCR, giving one entry per CDR3 protein. The data show roughly 200,000 distinct CDR3 sequences, about 39% seen once. Their specific antigens are unknown. Sequences were derived from CD8+ T cells from cultured PBMCs, sampled from culture after CMV antigen stimulation. The receptors here all came from a human donor in good health (CMV status not recorded). Some clones in this sample may be carry-over from other donors' samples.

The chain links TRBV7-6 to TRBJ1-1, with D maybe TRBD1 (5 bases). Germline V CDR1 and CDR2: SGHVS, FNYEAQ. The CDR3 runs to 14 residues. The V end was cut by 1 base, the J end by 5 bases, with 11 bases between. Written as DNA, the CDR3 is TGTGCCAGCAGCTTAGAGGTAGGGGATACTGAAGCTTTCTTT. Residues: CASSLEVGDTEAFF.

The chain has TRBV6-6 and TRBJ2-1, with TRBD1 matching over 11 bases. With V trimmed by 5 bases and J by 6 bases, 9 bases remained unmatched. This CDR3 region has 16 residues. Germline values: CDR1 MNHNY, CDR2 SVGAGI (reference sequence). As DNA, the CDR3 is TGTGCCAGCAGTGATCCCCTGGGGACAGGGGGCAATGAGCAGTTCTTC. Protein: CASSDPLGTGGNEQFF.

This clonotype has at least ten counts. V gene TRBV7-6 combines with J gene TRBJ2-2; possible D gene TRBD1, 5 bases. The germline V gene encodes CDR1 SGHVS and CDR2 FNYEAQ. The CDR3 extends over 21 amino acids. V gave up 1 base and J gave up 0 bases, with 24 bases separating them. CDR3 region: CASSLGGIGLGAPTNTGELFF. Here the CDR3 DNA reads TGTGCCAGCAGCTTAGGCGGCATCGGCCTTGGGGCCCCAACGAACACCGGGGAGCTGTTTTTT.

This clonotype was recorded a few times. The chain couples TRBV2 to TRBJ2-7; TRBD2 aligns across 12 bases. From germline, CDR1 is SNHLY and CDR2 FYNNEI. The CDR3 is 15 amino acids. V shed 4 bases and J 2 bases; nucleotides not matched to a gene: 3. DNA for the CDR3: TGTGCCAGCAGTGCTGGACTAGCGGGACCCTACGAGCAGTACTTC. Translated, it gives CASSAGLAGPYEQYF.

The chain employs TRBV27 and TRBJ2-1; the match to TRBD2 covers 9 bases. J was trimmed by 6 bases and V by 7 bases; bases with no gene match: 13. There are 16 residues in the CDR3. CDR1 and CDR2 from the germline V gene are MNHEY and SMNVEV (reference sequence). The CDR3, as DNA: TGTGCCAGCACCCTCCAACCGACTAGCGGACTCAATGAGCAGTTCTTC. This translates into CASTLQPTSGLNEQFF.

The rearrangement uses TRBV4-1 and TRBJ1-3; no definite D call. Looked up from germline, CDR1 is MGHRA and CDR2 is YSYEKL. V lost 6 bases to trimming and J lost 3 bases, with 15 bases between them. The length of the CDR3 is 15 residues. The CDR3 is CASSRQVDVGNTIYF. The DNA of the CDR3 is TGCGCCAGCAGTCGCCAGGTCGACGTTGGAAACACCATATATTTT.

The gene calls are TRBV29-1 and TRBJ1-3, with D maybe TRBD1 (5 bases). Trimming shortened V by 5 bases and J by 0 bases, and 20 bases separated the two germline ends. The CDR3 has 17 residues. Germline values: CDR1 SQVTM, CDR2 ANQGSEA. CDR3: CSVWDPDTLSSGNTIYF. The CDR3 nucleotides read TGCAGCGTTTGGGACCCCGATACCTTAAGCTCTGGAAACACCATATATTTT.